In this sample, the clone carrying this TCR beta chain turned up a few times. Antigen specificity is unknown. Per germline, CDR1 MNHEY and CDR2 SVGEGT. CDR3 length: 17 residues. V was clipped by 0 bases and J by 5 bases; unmatched bases: 8. This entry belongs to a study of response to subunit inactivated influenza vaccine. The study's findings and limits: It was the authors' suggestion that each seasonal influenza vaccination recruits few new T cells.

MiXCR was run by TCRdb on the RT-PCR reads, yielding one entry per CDR3 protein. Of some 570,000 distinct CDR3 sequences in the sample, roughly 10% were seen once. These data are also associated with another study on T cells expressing NK-cell markers. That study adds: It was by 5'RACE template switching with UMIs that TCR beta cDNA was made. HCMV serostatus: most of the eight sequenced donors positive, one negative.

The rearrangement uses TRBV6-2 or TRBV6-3 and TRBJ2-1; 9 positions match TRBD2. The sequenced sample was PBMCs from blood, obtained on the day of vaccination. The receptor was derived from a man aged 50-60 years who received an inactivated influenza vaccine. The CDR3 sequence: CASSYSRGRAVDNEQFF. CDR3 coding DNA: TGTGCCAGCAGTTACTCGCGCGGGAGGGCCGTCGACAATGAGCAGTTCTTC.